This T cell receptor beta chain emerged from a study of T cell responses to AZD1222 COVID-19 vaccine. Points from the study as a whole: Nearly half of spike-specific TCRs reportedly target variant regions that are unmutated in the B.1.351 and B.1.1.7 variants. Vaccine-associated CD4 TCRs ranged over spike, dominating at 160-218 and 743-854.

Germline-derived CDR1 and CDR2 are SGHVS and FQNEAQ. There are 15 residues in the CDR3. V lost 2 bases and J 0 bases, leaving 10 bases between the germline ends. Notes on this clone: Its target is not known.

Using immunoSEQ multiplex PCR, the repertoire was profiled, and TCRdb retains in-frame clones only, with some absent. The sample includes 100,000 to 150,000 clones, 80% to 90% of them seen just once. The rearrangement links TRBV7-8 to TRBJ1-1; unclear D gene. This clonotype was obtained from an adult in good health. The specimen was peripheral blood, collected on day 0 of AZD1222 vaccination. This CDR3 reads CASSLYRTMNTEAFF. The CDR3 DNA sequence: TGTGCCAGCAGCTTATATCGGACTATGAACACTGAAGCTTTCTTT.